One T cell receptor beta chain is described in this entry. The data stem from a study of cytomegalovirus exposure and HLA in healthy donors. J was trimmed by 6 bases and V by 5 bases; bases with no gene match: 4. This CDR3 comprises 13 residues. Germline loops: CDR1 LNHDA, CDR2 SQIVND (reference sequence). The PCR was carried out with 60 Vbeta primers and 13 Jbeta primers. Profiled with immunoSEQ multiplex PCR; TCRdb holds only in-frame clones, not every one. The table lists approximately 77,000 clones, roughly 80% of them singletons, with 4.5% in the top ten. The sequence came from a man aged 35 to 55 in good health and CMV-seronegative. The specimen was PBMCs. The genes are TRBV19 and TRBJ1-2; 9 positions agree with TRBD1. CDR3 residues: CASSVDRGHGYTF. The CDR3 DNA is TGTGCCAGTAGTGTGGACAGGGGCCATGGCTACACCTTC.